Listed here is a single T cell receptor (beta chain). Treatment specified: 15 to 20 received Ad26.COV2.S at low or high dose, single or two shots; about 5 received placebo; per-sample allocation not given. The investigators took samples on day 63 after the first vaccine or placebo injection. The data originate from a study of Ad26.COV2.S vaccination and SARS-CoV-2 variants. The germline CDR1 and CDR2 sequences are SGHRS and YFSETQ. The CDR3 totals 14 residues. Between the trimmed V and J ends, which lost 4 bases and 2 bases, there was a span of 12 bases. TCRdb's copy holds only in-frame clones and misses some; the assay was immunoSEQ multiplex PCR. Among 400,000 to 500,000 clones listed, around 87% were seen once.

The sample consisted of peripheral blood, taken in a trial of Ad26.COV2.S vaccine versus placebo. The gene calls are TRBV5-1 and TRBJ2-5, with D possibly matching TRBD1 (6 bases). The origin of this receptor is a person between 18 and 60 years old who received the Ad26.COV2.S COVID-19 vaccine or a placebo. The CDR3 nucleotides are TGCGCCAGCAGCCGCCGACAGGAGCAAGAGACCCAGTACTTC. Its translation is CASSRRQEQETQYF.